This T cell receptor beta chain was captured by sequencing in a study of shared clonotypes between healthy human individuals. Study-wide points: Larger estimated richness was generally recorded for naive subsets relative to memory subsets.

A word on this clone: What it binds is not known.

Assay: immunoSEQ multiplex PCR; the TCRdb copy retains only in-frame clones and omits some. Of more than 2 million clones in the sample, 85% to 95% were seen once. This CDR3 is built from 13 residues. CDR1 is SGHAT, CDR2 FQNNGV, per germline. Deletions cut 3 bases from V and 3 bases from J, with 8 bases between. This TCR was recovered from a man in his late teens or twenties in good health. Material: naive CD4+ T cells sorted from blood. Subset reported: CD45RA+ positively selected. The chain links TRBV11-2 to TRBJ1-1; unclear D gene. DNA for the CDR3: TGTGCCAGCAGCTTGGTTCCATACACTGAAGCTTTCTTT. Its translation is CASSLVPYTEAFF.